One T cell receptor beta chain is described in this entry. The method was immunoSEQ multiplex PCR; TCRdb's version includes in-frame clones alone and lacks a portion of them. The sample lists 14,000 or so clones; approximately 93% were seen once. V was shortened by 1 base and J by 7 bases, with 11 bases between the two germline ends. The CDR3 sequence is 14 residues long. Germline CDR1 reads SGHNT; CDR2 reads YENEEA. The data were obtained in a study of T cell changes during pregnancy in multiple sclerosis. The V and J genes are TRBV11-3 and TRBJ2-1; D ambiguous. The clonotype comes from a female donor in good health, enrolled as a control in a pregnancy study. Sequenced material: peripheral blood, taken in the second trimester of pregnancy. This CDR3 is CASSLGVVVNEQFF. The DNA for the CDR3 is TGTGCCAGCAGCTTAGGAGTAGTAGTGAATGAGCAGTTCTTC.